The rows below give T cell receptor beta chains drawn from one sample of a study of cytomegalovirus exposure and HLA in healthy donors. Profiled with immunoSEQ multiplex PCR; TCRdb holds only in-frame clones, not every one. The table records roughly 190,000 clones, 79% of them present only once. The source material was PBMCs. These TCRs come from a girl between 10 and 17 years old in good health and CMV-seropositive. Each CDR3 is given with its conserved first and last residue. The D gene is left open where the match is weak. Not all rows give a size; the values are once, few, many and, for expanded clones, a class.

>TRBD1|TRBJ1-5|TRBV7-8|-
TGTGCCAGCAGCTCTAGTGGGACAGGGGTTACGCAGCCCCAGCATTTT
CASSSSGTGVTQPQHF
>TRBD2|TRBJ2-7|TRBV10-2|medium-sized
TGCGCCAGCAGTAAACTAGCGGGGGGGTACGAGCAGTACTTC
CASSKLAGGYEQYF
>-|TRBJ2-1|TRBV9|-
TGTGCCAGCAGCGATCTGGGGGCCTCCTACAATGAGCAGTTCTTC
CASSDLGASYNEQFF
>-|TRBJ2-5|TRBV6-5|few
TGTGCCAGCAGTTACCCCTTTGAGACCCAGTACTTC
CASSYPFETQYF
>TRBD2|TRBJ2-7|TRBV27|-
TGTGCCACTAAAATGGGAGGGGATTCCTACGAGCAGTACTTC
CATKMGGDSYEQYF
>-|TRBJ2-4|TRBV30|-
TGTGCCTGGAGGGGGCGCGAGGTCAAAAACATTCAGTACTTC
CAWRGREVKNIQYF
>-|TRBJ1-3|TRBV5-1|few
TGCGCCAGCAGCTTGGCCGGCAGGGCCGACTCTGGAAACACCATATATTTT
CASSLAGRADSGNTIYF
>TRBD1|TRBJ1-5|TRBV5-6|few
TGTGCCAGCAGCTCATCCGGGACAGGGAACAATCAGCCCCAGCATTTT
CASSSSGTGNNQPQHF
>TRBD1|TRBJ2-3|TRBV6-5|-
TGTGCCAGCAGTTCCAGACAGGGGAGGTGGACAGATACGCAGTATTTT
CASSSRQGRWTDTQYF
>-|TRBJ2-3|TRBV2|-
TGTGCCAGCTCCTTGGGTGGAGGTCTCCGCGCAGATACGCAGTATTTT
CASSLGGGLRADTQYF
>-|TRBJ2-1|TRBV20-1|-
TGCAGTGCTAGTCAAGCCAATGAGCAGTTCTTC
CSASQANEQFF
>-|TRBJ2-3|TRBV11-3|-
TGTGCCAGCAGCGCCTTGGGCTGGACAGATACGCAGTATTTT
CASSALGWTDTQYF
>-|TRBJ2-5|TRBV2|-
TGTGCCAGCAGTAAAGACTTCCAAGAGACCCAGTACTTC
CASSKDFQETQYF
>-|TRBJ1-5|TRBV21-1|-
TGTGCCAGCAGCAAAGGTGCAGGGGGCATTCAGCCCCAGCATTTT
CASSKGAGGIQPQHF
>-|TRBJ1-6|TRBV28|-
TGTGCCAGCAGTTCAAAATCACCCCTCCACTTT
CASSSKSPLHF
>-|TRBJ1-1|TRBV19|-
TGTGCCAGTAGGTTGACAGGATTGAACACTGAAGCTTTCTTT
CASRLTGLNTEAFF
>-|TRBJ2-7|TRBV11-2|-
TGTGCCAGCAAACAGGCGGACGAGCAGTACTTC
CASKQADEQYF
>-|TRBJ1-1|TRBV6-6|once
TGTGCCAGCAGTTACTCGCGTACAGGGTTAGGGGCTGAAGCTTTCTTT
CASSYSRTGLGAEAFF
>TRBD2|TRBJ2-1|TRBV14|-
TGTGCCAGCAGCCAAGGGGGACTAGGGAAGGATAATGAGCAGTTCTTC
CASSQGGLGKDNEQFF
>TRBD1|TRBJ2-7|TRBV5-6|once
TGTGCCAGCAGCTTAGGACAGGGGGCCCTCTCCTACGAGCAGTACTTC
CASSLGQGALSYEQYF
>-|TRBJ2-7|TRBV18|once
TGTGCCAGCTCACCACAGGGGGGGACTACCTACGAGCAGTACTTC
CASSPQGGTTYEQYF
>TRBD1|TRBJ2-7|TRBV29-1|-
TGCAGCGTTGGGACCGGGACAGGAAGCTACGAGCAGTACTTC
CSVGTGTGSYEQYF
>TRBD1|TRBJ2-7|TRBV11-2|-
TGTGCCAGCAGCTTCTCAGGGGGTGTGATGTACGAGCAGTACTTC
CASSFSGGVMYEQYF
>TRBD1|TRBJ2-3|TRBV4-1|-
TGCGCCAGCAGCCAAGGGGCAGGGACAGGGGGTCACACGCAGTATTTT
CASSQGAGTGGHTQYF
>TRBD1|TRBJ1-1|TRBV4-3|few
TGCGCCAGCAGCCAGGACAGGGACTGGGACACTGAAGCTTTCTTT
CASSQDRDWDTEAFF
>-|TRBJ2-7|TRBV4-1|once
TGCGCCAGCAGCCAATTGGGTGTTCAGGGACAGTACTTC
CASSQLGVQGQYF
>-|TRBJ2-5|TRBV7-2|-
TGTGCCAGCAGCCTACTAGGCGGGGTACAAGAGACCCAGTACTTC
CASSLLGGVQETQYF
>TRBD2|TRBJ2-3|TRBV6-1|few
TGTGCCAGCAGTGGCACTAGCGGGGGCGCAGATACGCAGTATTTT
CASSGTSGGADTQYF
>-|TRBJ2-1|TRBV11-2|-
TGTGCCAGCAGCTTAGATGGGGGGGCGAAGGGGAATGAGCAGTTCTTC
CASSLDGGAKGNEQFF
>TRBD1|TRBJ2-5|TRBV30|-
TGTGCCTGGACCCTCAGGGGGCCCCTAGAGACCCAGTACTTC
CAWTLRGPLETQYF
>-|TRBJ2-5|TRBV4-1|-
TGCGCCAGCAGCCGTTCAGGGGAAGAGGTCAGAGAGACCCAGTACTTC
CASSRSGEEVRETQYF
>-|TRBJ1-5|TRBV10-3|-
TGTGCCATCAGTGAGCCGCCGGGCAATCAGCCCCAGCATTTT
CAISEPPGNQPQHF
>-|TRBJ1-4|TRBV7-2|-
TGTGCCAGCAGCCCCCGGACAGCAACTAATGAAAAACTGTTTTTT
CASSPRTATNEKLFF
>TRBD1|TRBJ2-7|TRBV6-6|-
TGTGCCAGCAGTCCGCCGGGACAGGGGACCTACGAGCAGTACTTC
CASSPPGQGTYEQYF
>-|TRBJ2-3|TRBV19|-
TGTGCCAGTCGCCAGGGAGATACGCAGTATTTT
CASRQGDTQYF
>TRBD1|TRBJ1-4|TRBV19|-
TGTGCCAGTATCCCGACAGGGACTAATGAAAAACTGTTTTTT
CASIPTGTNEKLFF
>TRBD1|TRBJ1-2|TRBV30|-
TGTGCCTGGAGTGTCAGGGGGCAGTACTATGGCTACACCTTC
CAWSVRGQYYGYTF
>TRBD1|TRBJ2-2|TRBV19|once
TGTGCCAGTAGTGCATCCAGGGGGTGGGAGCTGTTTTTT
CASSASRGWELFF
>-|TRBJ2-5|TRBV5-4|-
TGTGCCAGCAGCTTGCCGCAGGGAGGTCAAGAGACCCAGTACTTC
CASSLPQGGQETQYF